This is a list of T cell receptor beta chains from one sample in a study of blood T cell repertoires in COVID-19. TCRdb's copy holds only in-frame clones and misses some; the assay was immunoSEQ multiplex PCR. Altogether around 52,000 clones are present, approximately 90% being singletons, with the ten largest covering around a fifth. Sequenced input: peripheral blood. The receptor set was obtained from a woman older than 75 with COVID-19, enrolled during active disease. The CDR3 runs from the conserved cysteine through the conserved F or W. D genes are given only for firm matches. Clone sizes are given selectively: once, few, many, or a class where the clone is expanded.

j_gene	abundance	v_gene	d_gene	CDR3aa	CDR3nt
TRBJ1-2	-	TRBV29-1	TRBD1	CSVGLTGDGYTF	TGCAGCGTTGGCCTGACAGGGGATGGCTACACCTTC
TRBJ2-3	-	TRBV29-1	TRBD1	CSVGKGTGVTDTQYF	TGCAGCGTTGGGAAGGGGACAGGGGTTACAGATACGCAGTATTTT
TRBJ1-5	-	TRBV15	-	CATSREGSLQPQHF	TGTGCCACCAGCAGGGAGGGCTCACTTCAGCCCCAGCATTTT
TRBJ1-2	-	TRBV30	TRBD1	CAWSLGTGGYGYTF	TGTGCCTGGAGTCTAGGGACAGGGGGCTATGGCTACACCTTC
TRBJ2-3	-	TRBV30	TRBD2	CAWSLTSGFTDTQYF	TGTGCCTGGAGTCTGACTAGCGGATTCACAGATACGCAGTATTTT
TRBJ2-5	once	TRBV5-6	TRBD1	CASSLARTGGQETQYF	TGTGCCAGCAGCTTGGCCAGGACAGGGGGACAAGAGACCCAGTACTTC
TRBJ2-5	-	TRBV5-1	-	CASSLTGDAGETQYF	TGCGCCAGCAGCCTTACCGGGGATGCAGGCGAGACCCAGTACTTC
TRBJ2-1	-	TRBV2	-	CASSEQRGVRGPGLGFF	TGTGCCAGCAGTGAACAAAGAGGCGTGCGGGGGCCAGGCTTGGGGTTCTTC
TRBJ1-1	-	TRBV5-1	-	CASSLVGGMNTEAFF	TGCGCCAGCAGCTTGGTGGGGGGTATGAACACTGAAGCTTTCTTT
TRBJ1-1	-	TRBV19	TRBD1	CASRTGGAWHTEAFF	TGTGCCAGTAGAACAGGGGGCGCATGGCACACTGAAGCTTTCTTT
TRBJ1-1	-	TRBV30	-	CAWKKTAGVTEAFF	TGTGCCTGGAAAAAAACTGCAGGGGTGACTGAAGCTTTCTTT
TRBJ1-4	-	TRBV18	-	CASSLHTGQGNEKLFF	TGTGCCAGCTCACTTCACACAGGGCAGGGTAATGAAAAACTGTTTTTT
TRBJ1-1	-	TRBV11-1	TRBD1	CASSREGGREYPAFF	TGTGCCAGCAGCCGAGAAGGGGGCCGTGAATATCCAGCTTTCTTT
TRBJ1-1	-	TRBV19	TRBD1	CASILDRGTEAFF	TGTGCCAGTATTCTAGACAGGGGGACTGAAGCTTTCTTT
TRBJ2-5	-	TRBV19	TRBD2	CASSQRGGGKTQYF	TGTGCCAGTAGTCAGCGGGGGGGCGGGAAGACCCAGTACTTC
TRBJ2-3	-	TRBV5-6	-	CASSPQGGSRDTQYF	TGTGCCAGCAGCCCTCAGGGGGGCTCGCGGGATACGCAGTATTTT
TRBJ1-1	-	TRBV28	-	CASSFQQGYTEAFF	TGTGCCAGCAGTTTCCAACAGGGTTACACTGAAGCTTTCTTT
TRBJ2-7	-	TRBV5-1	TRBD1	CASSLGTGAYEQYF	TGCGCCAGCAGCTTAGGGACAGGGGCTTACGAGCAGTACTTC
TRBJ1-1	-	TRBV5-1	TRBD1	CASSSSGTGKGTAFF	TGCGCCAGCAGCTCCTCCGGGACAGGTAAAGGAACGGCTTTCTTT
TRBJ1-2	-	TRBV5-1	-	CASTQDYPLRGYTF	TGCGCCAGCACCCAAGACTATCCCCTCCGAGGCTACACCTTC
TRBJ2-5	-	TRBV11-2	-	CASSHRTRRQQETQYF	TGTGCCAGCAGCCACAGAACCCGCAGACAGCAAGAGACCCAGTACTTC
TRBJ2-2	-	TRBV19	TRBD2	CASSIDVGGANTGELFF	TGTGCCAGTAGTATAGATGTCGGGGGGGCGAACACCGGGGAGCTGTTTTTT
TRBJ1-6	few	TRBV27	-	CASSSEGVGSPLHF	TGTGCCAGCAGTAGCGAGGGAGTAGGTTCACCCCTCCACTTT
TRBJ2-5	-	TRBV5-1	-	CASSLGQGKETQYF	TGCGCCAGCAGCTTGGGGCAGGGAAAAGAGACCCAGTACTTC
TRBJ2-5	-	TRBV18	TRBD2	CASSLTGGETQYF	TGTGCCAGCTCCCTGACCGGGGGGGAGACCCAGTACTTC
TRBJ1-2	-	TRBV12-3/TRBV12-4	TRBD1	CASKTGGIGYTF	TGTGCCAGCAAGACAGGGGGCATTGGCTACACCTTC
TRBJ2-5	-	TRBV2	-	CASSQGGGETQYF	TGTGCCAGCAGCCAAGGGGGGGGAGAGACCCAGTACTTC
TRBJ1-2	-	TRBV19	-	CASSIQMSGMGGYTF	TGTGCCAGTAGTATTCAGATGTCAGGGATGGGTGGCTACACCTTC
TRBJ2-2	-	TRBV19	TRBD1	CASSIGQGANTGELFF	TGTGCCAGTAGTATAGGTCAGGGGGCGAACACCGGGGAGCTGTTTTTT
TRBJ1-4	-	TRBV30	TRBD1	CARGRQGGEKLFF	TGTGCCCGGGGGCGACAGGGTGGCGAAAAACTGTTTTTT
TRBJ2-7	-	TRBV27	TRBD1	CASRRGRGLYEQYF	TGTGCCAGCCGCCGGGGCAGGGGGCTCTACGAGCAGTACTTC
TRBJ2-7	-	TRBV6-2/TRBV6-3	-	CASSYSARKVSYEQYF	TGTGCCAGCAGTTACTCGGCCAGGAAAGTCTCCTACGAGCAGTACTTC
TRBJ1-2	-	TRBV6-5	-	CASSYVLGAGSGYTF	TGTGCCAGCAGTTACGTGTTAGGGGCCGGGTCTGGCTACACCTTC
TRBJ2-2	-	TRBV24-1	-	CATSAGMAGELFF	TGTGCCACCAGTGCGGGTATGGCCGGGGAGCTGTTTTTT
TRBJ2-7	-	TRBV19	-	CASSLQGSYEQYF	TGTGCCAGTAGTTTACAGGGTTCCTACGAGCAGTACTTC
TRBJ1-5	-	TRBV15	TRBD1	CATSPTGGNQPQHF	TGTGCCACCAGTCCGACAGGGGGCAATCAGCCCCAGCATTTT
TRBJ1-2	-	TRBV12-3/TRBV12-4	-	CASSLRGAQGYTF	TGTGCCAGCAGTTTACGGGGGGCGCAAGGCTACACCTTC
TRBJ1-4	-	TRBV27	TRBD1	CASSSRLRQGGEKLFF	TGTGCCAGCAGTTCCCGCCTCCGACAGGGGGGGGAAAAACTGTTTTTT
TRBJ1-5	once	TRBV4-2	-	CASSQVRGANQPQHF	TGTGCCAGCAGCCAAGTTCGGGGAGCGAATCAGCCCCAGCATTTT
TRBJ1-5	-	TRBV18	-	CASSLYRDNQPQHF	TGTGCCAGCTCACTCTACAGGGACAATCAGCCCCAGCATTTT
TRBJ1-1	-	TRBV19	-	CASSIRGNEAFF	TGTGCCAGTAGTATAAGGGGTAATGAAGCTTTCTTT
TRBJ1-3	-	TRBV18	TRBD1	CASSPTGVGNTIYF	TGTGCCAGCTCACCTACAGGGGTTGGAAACACCATATATTTT
TRBJ2-7	-	TRBV6-5	TRBD1	CASSPNWDRYEQYF	TGTGCCAGCAGCCCGAACTGGGACAGATACGAGCAGTACTTC
TRBJ2-1	-	TRBV3-1/TRBV3-2	-	CASSQDRQGKYNEQFF	TGTGCCAGCAGCCAAGATAGGCAGGGAAAATACAATGAGCAGTTCTTC